This T cell receptor beta chain was retrieved from a study of blood T cell repertoires in COVID-19 (dated by TCRdb to 2020 to 2022). A note on the overall study: Samples from collaborators originated in the United States, Italy and Spain and spanned both the acute and convalescent phases of COVID-19. Subjects who had been exposed to COVID-19, were actively infected with it, or had recovered from it provided the deeply sampled blood TCRbeta repertoires that made up the dataset. The material from the prospective study consisted of cDNA or gDNA derived from T cells, B-cell-depleted T cells, or PBMCs. The samples were drawn from two sources: the first 160 participants of the ongoing ImmuneRACE study, and 1,254 subjects contributed by 6 global collaborators. The repertoires were made available in a free public database intended to serve as a resource for research on the immune response to SARS-CoV-2. The sample metadata nearly always contained a de-identified subject ID, COVID-19 status, age in years and sex. Where available, HLA class I and class II types were obtained from metadata supplied by the sample provider rather than from assay-based typing. Paper-wide results and their limitations: How much clinical and demographic metadata was included differed by source and by participant, and the metadata was provided uncurated.

TCRbeta CDR3 regions were amplified from genomic DNA using the immunoSEQ Assay, a bias-controlled multiplex PCR. In the authors' own workflow: The number of nucleated cells in each sample was estimated by amplification of reference gene primers within the assay. Sequence reads were collapsed and filtered to measure the absolute abundance of every unique TCRbeta CDR3 rearrangement. Productive Simpson clonality was computed per sample as the square root of Simpson's diversity index over productive rearrangements. TCRdb obtained this table from immuneACCESS and retained in-frame rearrangements with V and J assigned. These tables miss some clones; where compared with another copy, unresolved V genes account for less than half of the shortfall, and the remainder is unexplained. V and J calls and clone size are those listed in that table; D and trimming were worked out from the DNA. The sample yields roughly 110,000 clones; over 80% were counted once. The ten largest clones capture 4.6% of the sample.

Per the germline V gene, SGHRS is the CDR1 and YFSETQ is the CDR2. Its CDR3 holds 15 amino acids, cysteine through phenylalanine. Only the CDR3 part of the read is kept: 45 bases, read in frame from the first base. The germline V and J ends show losses of 2 bases and 7 bases respectively, and no gene match explains 7 bases of the junction. Whole blood was collected in K2EDTA tubes by collaborating institutions according to the institutions' own protocols. For TCRbeta analysis, collaborators shipped samples in one of three forms: frozen whole blood, isolated PBMCs, or DNA extracted from either of those sample types. With respect to this clone: The clone's antigen remains unknown. No qualities accompany the bases; no much larger clone lies one base away.

Sequenced: peripheral blood. The receptor comes from a woman between 45 and 65 years old with acute or convalescent COVID-19. The sequence links TRBV5-1 to TRBJ2-1; TRBD2 aligns with 9 central bases. The CDR3 amino acid sequence is: CASSFIAGAGNEQFF. The nucleotide sequence is TGCGCCAGCAGCTTTATAGCGGGGGCCGGGAATGAGCAGTTCTTC.